The rows below give T cell receptor beta chains drawn from one sample of a study of CD8 T cells in ankylosing spondylitis. TCRdb reprocessed the 5' RACE reads via MiXCR and lists one record per CDR3 protein. Of 750,000 to 850,000 distinct CDR3 sequences in the sample, roughly 12% were seen once. Input material: blood, either unsorted or a sorted T cell fraction (not recorded which). These TCRs come from a male donor with ankylosing spondylitis. Both conserved end residues are part of each CDR3. Each record gives: J gene, D gene, CDR3 length, clone size, V gene, CDR3 protein, CDR3 DNA. A D gene is named only where the DNA matches it firmly. Only some rows state a clone size, as once, few, many or a class for expanded clones.

J: TRBJ1-1
D: -
length: 12
size: -
V: TRBV29-1
CDR3: CSAGTENTEAFF
DNA: TGCAGCGCGGGGACGGAGAACACTGAAGCTTTCTTT

J: TRBJ1-5
D: -
length: 15
size: many
V: TRBV20-1
CDR3: CSARGGTNSNQPQHF
DNA: TGCAGTGCTAGGGGTGGGACTAATAGCAATCAGCCCCAGCATTTT

J: TRBJ1-1
D: TRBD1
length: 17
size: -
V: TRBV24-1
CDR3: CATSDPRQGIVNTEAFF
DNA: TGTGCCACCAGTGACCCCAGACAGGGGATCGTGAACACTGAAGCTTTCTTT

J: TRBJ1-1
D: -
length: 13
size: -
V: TRBV20-1
CDR3: CSAIPPRNTEAFF
DNA: TGCAGTGCTATCCCCCCCAGGAACACTGAAGCTTTCTTT

J: TRBJ2-5
D: -
length: 16
size: -
V: TRBV9
CDR3: CASSVVPAGHQETQYF
DNA: TGTGCCAGCAGCGTAGTTCCAGCGGGCCACCAAGAGACCCAGTACTTC

J: TRBJ2-5
D: -
length: 15
size: few
V: TRBV20-1
CDR3: CSAPNRRHGLETQYF
DNA: TGCAGTGCTCCAAACCGTAGGCACGGTCTAGAGACCCAGTACTTC

J: TRBJ1-2
D: TRBD1
length: 15
size: many
V: TRBV20-1
CDR3: CSAPAPGQGNYGYTF
DNA: TGCAGTGCGCCCGCCCCGGGACAGGGGAACTATGGCTACACCTTC

J: TRBJ2-1
D: TRBD1
length: 16
size: few
V: TRBV11-2
CDR3: CASSVDRGGSYNEQFF
DNA: TGTGCCAGCAGCGTGGACAGGGGCGGTTCCTACAATGAGCAGTTCTTC

J: TRBJ1-3
D: TRBD1
length: 15
size: few
V: TRBV20-1
CDR3: CSARGDRGPGNTIYF
DNA: TGCAGTGCTAGGGGGGACAGGGGGCCTGGAAACACCATATATTTT

J: TRBJ1-5
D: -
length: 14
size: few
V: TRBV18
CDR3: CASSPGGANQPQHF
DNA: TGTGCCAGCTCACCCGGGGGGGCCAATCAGCCCCAGCATTTT

J: TRBJ2-7
D: TRBD1
length: 15
size: -
V: TRBV6-2/TRBV6-3
CDR3: CASSYAPGTAYEQYF
DNA: TGTGCCAGCAGTTACGCCCCCGGGACAGCCTACGAGCAGTACTTC

J: TRBJ2-5
D: -
length: 12
size: many
V: TRBV20-1
CDR3: CSARDYQETQYF
DNA: TGCAGTGCCAGGGACTACCAAGAGACCCAGTACTTC

J: TRBJ2-7
D: -
length: 13
size: few
V: TRBV12-3/TRBV12-4
CDR3: CASSQQGHNEQYF
DNA: TGTGCCAGCAGTCAACAAGGACACAACGAGCAGTACTTC

J: TRBJ2-2
D: -
length: 15
size: few
V: TRBV4-2
CDR3: CASSRGTASTGELFF
DNA: TGTGCCAGCAGCCGCGGGACAGCCAGCACCGGGGAGCTGTTTTTT

J: TRBJ2-7
D: TRBD2
length: 14
size: few
V: TRBV18
CDR3: CASSPAGGSYEQYF
DNA: TGTGCCAGCTCACCGGCGGGGGGGTCCTACGAGCAGTACTTC

J: TRBJ2-3
D: TRBD1
length: 14
size: -
V: TRBV6-4
CDR3: CASSLTGTTDTQYF
DNA: TGTGCCAGCAGTCTGACAGGGACCACAGATACGCAGTATTTT

J: TRBJ2-1
D: -
length: 12
size: -
V: TRBV20-1
CDR3: CSSWGTYNEQFF
DNA: TGCAGTTCCTGGGGGACCTACAATGAGCAGTTCTTC

J: TRBJ2-1
D: -
length: 14
size: many
V: TRBV6-5
CDR3: CASSYSIRGYEQFF
DNA: TGTGCCAGCAGTTACTCGATACGGGGGTATGAGCAGTTCTTC

J: TRBJ1-2
D: -
length: 14
size: -
V: TRBV19
CDR3: CASSIDKENYGYTF
DNA: TGTGCCAGTAGTATAGACAAGGAAAACTATGGCTACACCTTC

J: TRBJ2-5
D: -
length: 15
size: -
V: TRBV10-3
CDR3: CAISERTVTQETQYF
DNA: TGTGCCATCAGTGAGCGGACAGTAACACAAGAGACCCAGTACTTC

J: TRBJ2-7
D: -
length: 14
size: many
V: TRBV7-2
CDR3: CASSRIGSSYEQYF
DNA: TGTGCCAGCAGCCGTATTGGGAGCTCCTACGAGCAGTACTTC

J: TRBJ1-1
D: -
length: 12
size: many
V: TRBV6-5
CDR3: CASRWGDTEAFF
DNA: TGTGCCAGCAGATGGGGGGACACTGAAGCTTTCTTT

J: TRBJ1-1
D: TRBD1
length: 15
size: -
V: TRBV19
CDR3: CASSPRDRGYTEAFF
DNA: TGTGCCAGTAGCCCTAGGGACAGGGGATACACTGAAGCTTTCTTT

J: TRBJ1-1
D: -
length: 13
size: many
V: TRBV6-6
CDR3: CASIPSLTGRAFF
DNA: TGTGCCAGCATTCCCTCTTTGACAGGAAGAGCTTTCTTT

J: TRBJ2-5
D: -
length: 14
size: few
V: TRBV6-1
CDR3: CASSHDGQAETQYF
DNA: TGTGCCAGCAGCCACGACGGGCAGGCAGAGACCCAGTACTTC

J: TRBJ1-2
D: -
length: 14
size: many
V: TRBV5-1
CDR3: CASSPTGTNYGYTF
DNA: TGTGCCAGCAGCCCGACAGGCACTAACTATGGCTACACCTTC

J: TRBJ2-5
D: -
length: 15
size: few
V: TRBV7-2
CDR3: CASSPGVGVPGAQYF
DNA: TGTGCCAGCAGCCCAGGGGTGGGTGTCCCTGGGGCCCAGTACTTC

J: TRBJ1-4
D: -
length: 15
size: -
V: TRBV6-5
CDR3: CASSSSGVFGEKLFF
DNA: TGTGCCAGCAGTTCCTCGGGGGTATTCGGTGAAAAACTGTTTTTT

J: TRBJ2-7
D: -
length: 16
size: -
V: TRBV7-8
CDR3: CASSHRQGTITYEQYF
DNA: TGTGCCAGCAGCCACCGACAAGGGACCATAACCTACGAGCAGTACTTC

J: TRBJ2-3
D: TRBD2
length: 17
size: -
V: TRBV5-1
CDR3: CASSHGFFGRRGDTQYF
DNA: TGCGCCAGCAGCCACGGATTCTTCGGGAGGAGGGGAGATACGCAGTATTTT

J: TRBJ2-4
D: -
length: 14
size: many
V: TRBV7-2
CDR3: CASSFSQDGGIQYF
DNA: TGTGCCAGCAGCTTTTCCCAGGACGGTGGCATTCAGTACTTC

J: TRBJ1-4
D: TRBD1
length: 16
size: few
V: TRBV3-1
CDR3: CASSHYGQAFNEKLFF
DNA: TGTGCCAGCAGCCATTACGGACAGGCGTTTAATGAAAAACTGTTTTTT

J: TRBJ2-2
D: TRBD2
length: 16
size: -
V: TRBV20-1
CDR3: CSAPLAGAGYTGELFF
DNA: TGCAGTGCTCCGCTAGCGGGGGCTGGGTACACCGGGGAGCTGTTTTTT

J: TRBJ1-2
D: -
length: 15
size: few
V: TRBV7-2
CDR3: CASSLVGRADYGYTF
DNA: TGTGCCAGCAGCTTAGTTGGCAGGGCAGACTATGGCTACACCTTC

J: TRBJ1-3
D: -
length: 16
size: few
V: TRBV20-1
CDR3: CSARPAQGDSGNTIYF
DNA: TGCAGTGCTAGACCGGCCCAAGGAGACTCTGGAAACACCATATATTTT

J: TRBJ2-1
D: -
length: 18
size: few
V: TRBV7-3
CDR3: CASSLNGLVRRGGNEQFF
DNA: TGTGCCAGCAGCTTAAATGGGCTAGTGCGGAGGGGGGGGAATGAGCAGTTCTTC

J: TRBJ1-1
D: -
length: 15
size: once
V: TRBV12-3/TRBV12-4
CDR3: CASSKQGASNTEAFF
DNA: TGTGCCAGCAGCAAGCAAGGGGCGTCGAACACTGAAGCTTTCTTT

J: TRBJ2-4
D: -
length: 16
size: many
V: TRBV5-6
CDR3: CASSLVAAWSKNIQYF
DNA: TGTGCCAGCAGCTTGGTGGCAGCCTGGTCCAAAAACATTCAGTACTTC

J: TRBJ1-2
D: -
length: 13
size: many
V: TRBV5-6
CDR3: CASSLLAREDYTF
DNA: TGTGCCAGCAGCTTACTCGCTCGCGAGGACTACACCTTC

J: TRBJ2-3
D: TRBD2
length: 15
size: few
V: TRBV6-1
CDR3: CASRNSGSGTDTQYF
DNA: TGTGCCAGCAGGAATAGCGGGAGCGGCACAGATACGCAGTATTTT